The 21 T cell receptor beta chains below all came from one sample that was sequenced in a study of cytotoxic CD8 clonotypes in ibrutinib-treated CLL. Produced via immunoSEQ multiplex PCR; TCRdb's table is partial and in-frame only. The data contain some 200,000 clones, 60% to 80% of them singletons. The sample was PBMCs, taken after 12 months of ibrutinib treatment. The receptors were gathered from a human donor with chronic lymphocytic leukemia.

This clone was observed a few times. The rearrangement links TRBV2 to TRBJ1-2; 11 positions agree with TRBD1. The CDR3 runs 13 residues. Trimming at V came to 7 bases and at J to 5 bases, leaving 3 bases not matched to a gene. Looked up from germline, CDR1 is SNHLY and CDR2 is FYNNEI. In DNA form, the CDR3 reads TGTGCCAGCACCGGACAGGGGGCGTATGGCTACACCTTC. Encoded protein: CASTGQGAYGYTF.

The CDR3 DNA is TGTGCCAGCAGGACAAGGGCAGGGAGGACTGAAGCTTTCTTT. It encodes CASRTRAGRTEAFF. The chain has TRBV6-4 and TRBJ1-1; perhaps TRBD1 as D (5 bases). The V end was cut by 6 bases, the J end by 5 bases, with 16 bases between. Germline V CDR1 and CDR2: MRHNA, SNTAGT. CDR3 length equals 14 residues.

The sample holds many counts of this clone. The chain uses TRBV7-6 and TRBJ2-2, with a weak D call TRBD2 (5 bases). Germline CDR1 SGHVS, CDR2 FNYEAQ. V was shortened by 0 bases and J by 5 bases, with 10 bases between the two germline ends. The CDR3 spans 15 residues. The CDR3 region is CASSLARGLTGELFF. CDR3 nucleotide sequence: TGTGCCAGCAGCTTAGCGAGAGGGTTAACCGGGGAGCTGTTTTTT.

This clone has a single count. This chain uses TRBV7-9 with TRBJ1-4; 8 positions match TRBD1. The V segment lost 5 bases and the J segment 7 bases; nucleotides outside the gene matches: 9. Germline CDR1 is SEHNR and CDR2 is FQNEAQ (reference sequence). CDR3 length: 15 amino acids. The CDR3 sequence: CASSPTGVGGEKLFF. The DNA of the CDR3 is TGTGCCAGCAGCCCGACAGGGGTCGGTGGTGAAAAACTGTTTTTT.

The chain employs TRBV9 and TRBJ2-1; possibly TRBD2 for D (5 bases). The length of the CDR3 is 15 residues. Germline values: CDR1 SGDLS, CDR2 YYNGEE. The germline V and J ends were trimmed by 0 bases and 8 bases, with 15 bases remaining between them. In DNA form, the CDR3 reads TGTGCCAGCAGCGTAGCCAGAGGGAGTTTCTATGAGCAGTTCTTC. Translated, it gives CASSVARGSFYEQFF.

The chain joins TRBV30 to TRBJ2-1; 13 bases match TRBD2. Germline V lookup: CDR1 GTSNPN, CDR2 SVGIG (reference sequence). V shed 2 bases and J 5 bases; nucleotides not matched to a gene: 6. This CDR3 has 16 amino acids. The DNA of the CDR3 is TGTGCCTGGAGTAGGACTAGCGGGAGATCTAACAATGAGCAGTTCTTC. It specifies CAWSRTSGRSNNEQFF.

The rearrangement uses TRBV9 and TRBJ2-7, with a weak D call TRBD2 (6 bases). Looked up from germline, CDR1 is SGDLS and CDR2 is YYNGEE. The V gene lost 5 bases and the J gene lost 2 bases, with 17 bases spanning the gap. The CDR3 is made up of 15 amino acids. The CDR3 sequence is CASSTEGPMTYEQYF. The CDR3, as DNA: TGTGCCAGCAGTACGGAGGGCCCTATGACCTACGAGCAGTACTTC.

V gene TRBV30 combines with J gene TRBJ1-5, with a tentative D call TRBD1 (6 bases). There are 13 residues in the CDR3. CDR1 GTSNPN and CDR2 SVGIG come from the germline V gene (reference sequence). V dropped 5 bases and J dropped 2 bases, with 10 bases sitting between them. CDR3 amino acids: CAWDNRGNQPQHF. The CDR3 DNA is TGTGCCTGGGATAACAGGGGCAATCAGCCCCAGCATTTT.

The table lists this clone with a few counts. The chain links TRBV5-1 to TRBJ2-3; 7 bases match TRBD2. The germline V gene has CDR1 SGHRS and CDR2 YFSETQ. The ends lost 3 bases at V and 3 bases at J; junction bases unmatched: 4. The CDR3 has 14 residues. The CDR3 DNA reads TGCGCCAGCAGCTATGTAGCGGGTACAGATACGCAGTATTTT. Translating gives CASSYVAGTDTQYF.

The V and J genes are TRBV28 and TRBJ2-3, with 14 bases identical to TRBD2. Trimming removed 3 bases from V and 2 bases from J; junction bases left unmatched: 1. The CDR3 extends over 16 amino acids. In germline, CDR1 is MDHEN, CDR2 SYDVKM. CDR3 DNA sequence: TGTGCCAGCAGTTTGGGACTAGCGGGGGACACAGATACGCAGTATTTT. Translation gives CASSLGLAGDTDTQYF. The whole variable domain, remainder taken from reference TRBV28 and TRBJ2-3, is DVKVTQSSRYLVKRTGEKVFLECVQDMDHENMFWYRQDPGLGLRLIYFSYDVKMKEKGDIPEGYSVSREKKERFSLILESASTNQTSMYLCASSLGLAGDTDTQYFGPGTRLTVL.

The chain carries TRBV30 and TRBJ2-5, with 9 bases fitting TRBD1. The CDR3 consists of 13 residues. Germline values: CDR1 GTSNPN, CDR2 SVGIG (reference sequence). V lost 2 bases and J lost 4; bases outside the gene matches: 2. This CDR3 reads CAWSRGQGETQYF. CDR3 DNA: TGTGCCTGGAGTAGGGGACAGGGAGAGACCCAGTACTTC.

This clone has only one observation. This chain connects TRBV9 to TRBJ2-5, with 8 nucleotides matching TRBD2. The V segment lost 4 bases and the J segment 4 bases; nucleotides outside the gene matches: 6. CDR1 is SGDLS, CDR2 YYNGEE, per germline. This CDR3 is 14 amino acids long. The CDR3 protein is CASSPYGGAETQYF. DNA of the CDR3: TGTGCCAGCAGCCCTTACGGGGGGGCAGAGACCCAGTACTTC.

The chain is built from TRBV9 and TRBJ1-1; 7 bases are a match to TRBD1. The CDR3 extends over 15 amino acids. V shed 5 bases, J shed 1 base, and the junction held 8 bases outside the gene matches. CDR1 and CDR2 from the germline V gene are SGDLS and YYNGEE. CDR3 nucleotides: TGTGCCAGCAGAGACTCCCCAGGGGGGAACACTGAAGCTTTCTTT. It yields the protein CASRDSPGGNTEAFF.

This clone was picked up many times. The chain recombines TRBV6-1 with TRBJ2-7, with D possibly matching TRBD2 (6 bases). Per germline, CDR1 MNHNS and CDR2 SASEGT. CDR3 size: 14 residues. Trimming took 8 bases from V and 1 from J, leaving 15 bases between them. The CDR3 reads CASAEGGNSYEQYF. The CDR3 region has the DNA TGTGCCAGCGCCGAGGGCGGGAATTCCTACGAGCAGTACTTC.

The chain joins TRBV6-5 to TRBJ1-2, with TRBD1 identical over 7 bases. In germline, CDR1 is MNHEY, CDR2 SVGAGI. The CDR3 spans 14 residues. The J segment lost 8 bases and the V segment lost 5 bases, leaving 11 bases of the junction unmatched. CDR3 loop: CASSDTTGAEGYTF. For the CDR3, the DNA is TGTGCCAGCAGTGACACAACAGGGGCGGAGGGCTACACCTTC.

V and J are TRBV14 and TRBJ2-1; D perhaps matches TRBD1 (5 bases). The CDR3 covers 15 residues. Trimming left V 0 bases short and J 12 bases short, with 18 bases between. CDR1 is SGHDN and CDR2 is FVKESK in the germline V gene. The CDR3 region has the DNA TGTGCCAGCAGCCAAGATGGGGCAGGAAGGCTAAGGCAGTTCTTC. Residues: CASSQDGAGRLRQFF.

The chain carries TRBV30 and TRBJ1-1; D remains ambiguous. CDR1 and CDR2 (germline): GTSNPN, SVGIG (reference sequence). The CDR3 extends over 12 amino acids. The CDR3 DNA reads as TGTGCTCGGCTCGGGGAGAGCACTGAAGCTTTCTTT. Encoded protein: CARLGESTEAFF.

This clone was seen a handful of times. The gene calls are TRBV5-1 and TRBJ1-5; D might be TRBD1 (6 bases). Per the germline V gene, CDR1 is SGHRS and CDR2 is YFSETQ. This CDR3 contains 14 residues. Deletions cut 0 bases from V and 7 bases from J, with 11 bases between. CDR3 bases: TGCGCCAGCAGCTTGGTACAGGGAGGCCAGCCCCAGCATTTT. Translated: CASSLVQGGQPQHF.

This chain uses TRBV10-3 with TRBJ2-7; a possible D gene is TRBD2 (5 bases). The CDR3 length is 17 residues. From germline, CDR1 is ENHRY and CDR2 SYGVKD. Between the trimmed V and J ends, which lost 0 bases and 3 bases, there was a span of 18 bases. The CDR3 loop is CAISESNGPGVGYEQYF. CDR3 sequence (DNA): TGTGCCATCAGTGAGTCGAATGGGCCCGGGGTGGGCTACGAGCAGTACTTC.

This clone was counted only a few times. V gene TRBV5-6 combines with J gene TRBJ1-3; D call uncertain. The CDR3 sequence is 15 residues long. CDR1 SGHDT and CDR2 YYEEEE come from the germline V gene. V was cut by 1 base and J by 4 bases, with 12 bases left in between. The CDR3 bases are TGTGCCAGCAGCTTGTTTACGGTCTCGGGAAACACCATATATTTT. Encoded protein: CASSLFTVSGNTIYF.

This chain joins TRBV7-9 and TRBJ2-7; unclear D gene. The ends were cut back, 4 bases at V and 4 bases at J, with 14 bases in the middle. CDR1 and CDR2 (germline): SEHNR, FQNEAQ (reference sequence). The length of the CDR3 is 14 residues. CDR3 nucleotides: TGTGCCAGCAGCTCAAACCCCTCCTCTTACGAGCAGTACTTC. This translates into CASSSNPSSYEQYF.